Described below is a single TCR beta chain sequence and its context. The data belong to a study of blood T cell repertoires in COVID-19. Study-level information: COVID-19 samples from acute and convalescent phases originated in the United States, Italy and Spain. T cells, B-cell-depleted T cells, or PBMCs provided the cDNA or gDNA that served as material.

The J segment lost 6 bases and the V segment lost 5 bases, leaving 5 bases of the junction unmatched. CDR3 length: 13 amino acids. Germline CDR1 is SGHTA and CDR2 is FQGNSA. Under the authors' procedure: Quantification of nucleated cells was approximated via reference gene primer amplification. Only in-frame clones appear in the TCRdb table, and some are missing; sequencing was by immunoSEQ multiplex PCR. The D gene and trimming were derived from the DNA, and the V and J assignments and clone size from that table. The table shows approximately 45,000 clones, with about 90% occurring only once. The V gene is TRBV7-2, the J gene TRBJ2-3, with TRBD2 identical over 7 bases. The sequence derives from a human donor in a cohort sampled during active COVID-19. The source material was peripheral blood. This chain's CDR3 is CASSPTSSDTQYF. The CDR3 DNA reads TGTGCCAGCAGCCCGACTAGCTCCGATACGCAGTATTTT.